The present T cell receptor (beta chain) was sequenced within a study of human T cells and chemical hapten exposure. Study as a whole: Largely, small differences in pooled library volume made per-sample TCR yields vary. General study points: DPC sensitization produced no change in TCRs with frequency above 1 in 1000.

CDR1 is SQVTM, CDR2 ANQGSEA, per germline. This CDR3 is 12 amino acids long. J was trimmed by 4 bases and V by 7 bases; bases with no gene match: 6. In this sample, this clonotype turned up many times. No antigen is known for it. Individual cDNA molecules received unique molecular identifiers in the library. Original processing methods: From around 25,000 to 690,000 TCRs were found per sample, with a median of about 100,000. TCRdb reanalysed the RACE reads using MiXCR and keeps one entry per CDR3 protein. TCRdb, rather than the study authors, made the V and J calls. Here the sample spans over 85,000 distinct CDR3 sequences, approximately 8.2% being singletons. Time point indicated: healthy volunteer bleed at 2 weeks. Extraction yielded total RNA from whole blood (unfractionated).

The source of this sequence is a female donor in good health. Some clones in this sample may be carry-over from other donors' samples. V gene TRBV29-1 combines with J gene TRBJ2-5; TRBD1 aligns across 7 bases. Sequenced input: whole blood. The CDR3 protein is CSGEQGRETQYF. Here the CDR3 DNA reads TGCAGCGGAGAACAGGGGAGAGAGACCCAGTACTTC.